Presented here are 5 T cell receptor beta chains from one specimen sequenced in a study of blood T cell repertoires in COVID-19. Sequencing used immunoSEQ multiplex PCR; TCRdb keeps in-frame clones, though not all of them. Found here are just over 150,000 clones, 80% of them singletons; the top ten hold about 0.5%. The material sequenced was peripheral blood. Every receptor here comes from a man aged 55 to 69 with acute or convalescent COVID-19.

V is TRBV19 and J is TRBJ2-7; TRBD1 matches at 7 bases. With V trimmed by 5 bases and J by 7 bases, 8 bases remained unmatched. CDR3 length: 13 residues. From germline, CDR1 is LNHDA and CDR2 SQIVND (reference sequence). The CDR3 protein is CASSPLDRVEQYF. For the CDR3, the DNA is TGTGCCAGTAGTCCGTTAGACAGGGTGGAGCAGTACTTC.

This chain links TRBV19 with TRBJ1-1; the D gene is possibly TRBD1 (5 bases). The CDR3 length is 12 residues. CDR1 LNHDA and CDR2 SQIVND come from the germline V gene (reference sequence). V dropped 9 bases and J dropped 1 base, with 9 bases sitting between them. CDR3 region: CASKDRNTEAFF. Here the CDR3 DNA reads TGTGCCAGCAAAGACAGGAACACTGAAGCTTTCTTT.

The rearrangement links TRBV30 to TRBJ1-5; D is uncertain. Trimming took 0 bases from V and 0 from J, leaving 12 bases between them. CDR3 size: 16 residues. Germline values: CDR1 GTSNPN, CDR2 SVGIG (reference sequence). The CDR3 DNA reads TGTGCCTGGAGTGTACAAGGTCACTATAGCAATCAGCCCCAGCATTTT. Residues: CAWSVQGHYSNQPQHF. Full variable domain (missing parts from reference TRBV30 and TRBJ1-5): SQTIHQWPATLVQPVGSPLSLECTVEGTSNPNLYWYRQAAGRGLQLLFYSVGIGQISSEVPQNLSASRPQDRQFILSSKKLLLSDSGFYLCAWSVQGHYSNQPQHFGDGTRLSIL.

The chain carries TRBV9 and TRBJ2-3, with D tentatively TRBD1 (7 bases). Trimming took 0 bases from V and 0 from J, leaving 17 bases between them. This CDR3 contains 18 residues. CDR1 and CDR2 from the germline V gene are SGDLS and YYNGEE. CDR3 region: CASSVVSQGGGSTDTQYF. The CDR3 DNA is TGTGCCAGCAGCGTAGTCTCTCAGGGGGGTGGAAGCACAGATACGCAGTATTTT.

The chain is built from TRBV7-9 and TRBJ2-2; 14 positions match TRBD2. The CDR3 runs 18 residues. From germline, CDR1 is SEHNR and CDR2 FQNEAQ (reference sequence). Losses at the gene ends were 5 bases for V and 0 bases for J; bases not matched to a gene: 5. CDR3 region: CASSPRTSGRPNTGELFF. The CDR3 coding sequence is TGTGCCAGCAGCCCTAGGACTAGCGGGAGGCCGAACACCGGGGAGCTGTTTTTT.